This TCR beta chain emerged from a study of blood T cell repertoires in COVID-19. Repertoires were generated with immunoSEQ multiplex PCR, while TCRdb's copy carries only in-frame clones and drops some. The table lists 100,000 to 120,000 clones, around 76% of them singletons, with less than 20% in the top ten. CDR1 and CDR2 (germline): KGHSH, LQKENI. The CDR3 contains 14 residues. V lost 0 bases to trimming and J lost 6 bases, with 12 bases between them. This chain connects TRBV18 to TRBJ2-7; D is possibly TRBD1 (6 bases). This clonotype was sampled from a woman aged 70-85 years with acute or convalescent COVID-19. The sequencing input was peripheral blood. In nucleotides, the CDR3 is TGTGCCAGCTCACCACCCCATACAGGGAGCGAGCAGTACTTC. Its protein product is CASSPPHTGSEQYF.